Each of the 24 T cell receptor beta chains below was sequenced from the same sample in a study of cytomegalovirus exposure and HLA in healthy donors. PCR involved 60 Vbeta and 13 Jbeta primers. Assay: immunoSEQ multiplex PCR; the TCRdb copy retains only in-frame clones and omits some. The sample lists about 190,000 clones; around 80% were seen once. The sample taken for sequencing was PBMCs. The receptors derive from a man aged 35 to 55 in good health and CMV-seropositive.

This sequence joins TRBV2 and TRBJ2-7; 10 bases match TRBD1. CDR1 and CDR2 (germline): SNHLY, FYNNEI. Germline trimming cut 2 bases from V and 2 bases from J; bases unmatched to any gene: 3. The CDR3 consists of 15 residues. The CDR3 region has the DNA TGTGCCAGCAGTGAATCGACAGGGGGCACCTACGAGCAGTACTTC. This gives the protein CASSESTGGTYEQYF.

V usage is TRBV9 and J usage is TRBJ2-2, with 9 nucleotides matching TRBD2. Germline CDR1 reads SGDLS; CDR2 reads YYNGEE. Trimming cost V 3 bases and J 4 bases; bases outside gene matches: 10. This CDR3 has 17 residues. This CDR3 reads CASSALAGEGPTGELFF. CDR3 nucleotides: TGTGCCAGCAGCGCGTTAGCGGGGGAGGGACCCACCGGGGAGCTGTTTTTT.

The chain joins TRBV21-1 to TRBJ2-7; TRBD1, the table's D call, was not compared with the DNA. TRBV21-1 is noted as a pseudogene. The CDR3 spans 14 residues. The CDR3 DNA sequence: TGTGCCAGCAGCCCTTGGACATACCACTACGAGCAGTACTTC. As protein: CASSPWTYHYEQYF.

This clone has only one observation. V is TRBV19 and J is TRBJ1-5; D may be TRBD1 (6 bases). This CDR3 has 16 residues. Germline values: CDR1 LNHDA, CDR2 SQIVND (reference sequence). Between the trimmed V and J ends, which lost 5 bases and 6 bases, there was a span of 20 bases. The CDR3 is CASSPLEKGVGQPQHF. CDR3 in DNA: TGTGCCAGTAGTCCACTTGAGAAGGGGGTCGGTCAGCCCCAGCATTTT.

The chain links TRBV11-2 to TRBJ2-7; no definite D call. V was pared by 3 bases and J by 4 bases, with 7 bases between. Per the germline V gene, CDR1 is SGHAT and CDR2 is FQNNGV. This CDR3 region has 12 residues. CDR3 bases: TGTGCCAGCAGCTTCGGCGGATACGAGCAGTACTTC. It translates to CASSFGGYEQYF.

This clone was seen a handful of times. J is TRBJ2-3 and V is TRBV15; 7 positions match TRBD1. CDR3 size: 17 residues. CDR1 and CDR2 from the germline V gene are LNHNV and YYDKDF (reference sequence). After removal of 0 bases from V and 2 bases from J, the junction contained 8 bases not matched to a gene. As DNA, the CDR3 is TGTGCCACCAGCAGAGATCGTGTAGGGGGCGTCACAGATACGCAGTATTTT. It translates to CATSRDRVGGVTDTQYF.

The V gene is TRBV15, the J gene TRBJ2-5; D is perhaps TRBD1 (7 bases). Trimming pared 1 base from V and 2 bases from J, leaving 14 bases between. CDR1 and CDR2 (germline): LNHNV, YYDKDF (reference sequence). CDR3 length: 16 amino acids. CDR3 coding DNA: TGTGCCACCAGCAGAGCCAGGGGGGCGAAGCAAGAGACCCAGTACTTC. It yields the protein CATSRARGAKQETQYF.

DNA of the CDR3: TGCAGCGTTGAAGGCGACAGGGGGCGCGGTGAGACCCAGTACTTC. Translation: CSVEGDRGRGETQYF. V and J are TRBV29-1 and TRBJ2-5; TRBD1 agrees at 10 bases. The CDR3 totals 15 residues. The V gene end was trimmed by 1 base and the J gene end by 5 bases; junction bases not matched to a gene: 7. Looked up from germline, CDR1 is SQVTM and CDR2 is ANQGSEA. Full variable domain (outside the CDR3, taken from reference TRBV29-1 and TRBJ2-5): SAVISQKPSRDICQRGTSLTIQCQVDSQVTMMFWYRQQPGQSLTLIATANQGSEATYESGFVIDKFPISRPNLTFSTLTVSNMSPEDSSIYLCSVEGDRGRGETQYFGPGTRLLVL.

This clone showed up just a few times. The V call is TRBV5-4, the J call TRBJ2-5; TRBD2 might be the D (6 bases). Germline V gene lookup returns CDR1 SGHNT and CDR2 YYREEE (reference sequence). V was cut by 9 bases and J by 2 bases, with 17 bases left in between. The CDR3 has 14 residues. The DNA of the CDR3 is TGTGCCACCCAAGGTGGCGGGATGCAAGAGACCCAGTACTTC. This encodes CATQGGGMQETQYF.

The genes are TRBV28 and TRBJ1-3, with D tentatively TRBD1 (6 bases). The CDR3 has 16 amino acids. Trimming removed 3 bases at V and 4 bases at J, with 16 bases between. Germline V gene data show CDR1 as MDHEN and CDR2 as SYDVKM. In nucleotides, the CDR3 is TGTGCCAGCAGTTTGACCCCCAGGGGATCGGGAAACACCATATATTTT. It translates to CASSLTPRGSGNTIYF.

J is TRBJ2-7 and V is TRBV2; D is perhaps TRBD1 (6 bases). V shed 6 bases and J shed 3 bases, with 15 bases lying between them. CDR1 SNHLY and CDR2 FYNNEI come from the germline V gene. The CDR3 consists of 14 residues. CDR3 DNA sequence: TGTGCCAGCAGGACTCCGGACAGCTACTACGAGCAGTACTTC. It specifies CASRTPDSYYEQYF.

The J gene is TRBJ2-3, the V gene TRBV7-8; 7 positions match TRBD2. Germline CDR1 SGHVS, CDR2 FQNEAQ. Trimming removed 5 bases from V and 1 base from J; junction bases left unmatched: 3. The CDR3 totals 14 residues. The CDR3 protein is CASSVTSGTDTQYF. In nucleotides, the CDR3 is TGTGCCAGCAGCGTTACTAGCGGCACAGATACGCAGTATTTT.

This chain joins TRBV6-1 and TRBJ2-3; 9 bases match TRBD1. V shed 3 bases and J 5 bases; nucleotides not matched to a gene: 3. Germline CDR1 is MNHNS and CDR2 is SASEGT. This CDR3 is built from 14 residues. The CDR3 spells CASSEGQGRDTQYF. DNA for the CDR3: TGTGCCAGCAGTGAGGGACAGGGCCGAGATACGCAGTATTTT.

The chain couples TRBV4-3 to TRBJ2-7; tentatively, D is TRBD1 (5 bases). Germline V gives CDR1 LGHNA, CDR2 YSLEER. V dropped 1 base and J dropped 4 bases, with 14 bases sitting between them. The CDR3 has 15 residues. The CDR3 region has the DNA TGCGCCAGCAGCCAAGCTCTCACAGGAGCATACGAGCAGTACTTC. It encodes CASSQALTGAYEQYF.

The chain carries TRBV5-1 and TRBJ2-7; TRBD2 is a possible D gene (7 bases). With 1 base removed from V and 9 bases from J, the gap between germline ends came to 14 bases. CDR1 is SGHRS and CDR2 is YFSETQ in the germline V gene. The CDR3 is 13 amino acids. The CDR3 DNA follows: TGCGCCAGCAGCTTGAAAGGGGGGGAATGGCAGTACTTC. Protein sequence: CASSLKGGEWQYF. The entire variable domain, with the rest obtained from reference TRBV5-1 and TRBJ2-7, is as follows: KAGVTQTPRYLIKTRGQQVTLSCSPISGHRSVSWYQQTPGQGLQFLFEYFSETQRNKGNFPGRFSGRQFSNSRSEMNVSTLELGDSALYLCASSLKGGEWQYFGPGTRLTVT.

This chain uses TRBV6-5 with TRBJ1-5; unclear D gene. The CDR3 is 11 amino acids. Per germline, CDR1 MNHEY and CDR2 SVGAGI. The CDR3 DNA reads as TGTGTTAGAGGGTGCCCTCAGCCCCAGCATTTT. This gives the protein CVRGCPQPQHF.

This chain connects TRBV5-1 to TRBJ2-2; D might be TRBD1 (5 bases). The ends were cut back, 0 bases at V and 1 base at J, with 10 bases in the middle. Germline V lookup: CDR1 SGHRS, CDR2 YFSETQ. The CDR3 totals 16 residues. CDR3 DNA sequence: TGCGCCAGCAGCTTGGGGTCAGGGATGAACACCGGGGAGCTGTTTTTT. Its protein product is CASSLGSGMNTGELFF.

This clone was counted only a few times. The chain is built from TRBV19 and TRBJ2-7, with 9 bases fitting TRBD2. Trimming at V came to 1 base and at J to 7 bases, leaving 11 bases not matched to a gene. The CDR3 runs 16 residues. In germline, CDR1 is LNHDA, CDR2 SQIVND (reference sequence). The CDR3 region is CASSIAGTSPRLEQYF. The CDR3 DNA reads TGTGCCAGTAGTATAGCCGGGACTAGCCCCCGCCTGGAGCAGTACTTC. Full variable domain (outside the CDR3, taken from reference TRBV19 and TRBJ2-7): DGGITQSPKYLFRKEGQNVTLSCEQNLNHDAMYWYRQDPGQGLRLIYYSQIVNDFQKGDIAEGYSVSREKKESFPLTVTSAQKNPTAFYLCASSIAGTSPRLEQYFGPGTRLTVT.

This chain uses TRBV7-6 with TRBJ1-1; TRBD1 matches at 8 bases. The CDR3 consists of 15 residues. The germline V gene encodes CDR1 SGHVS and CDR2 FNYEAQ. J was trimmed by 2 bases and V by 5 bases; bases with no gene match: 7. CDR3 nucleotides: TGTGCCAGCAGCCCATGGGACAGGTCCAACACTGAAGCTTTCTTT. Translating it yields CASSPWDRSNTEAFF.

The gene calls are TRBV7-6 and TRBJ1-1, with 7 bases aligning to TRBD1. Trimming took 5 bases from V and 1 from J; bases not matched to a gene: 7. The CDR3 consists of 15 residues. CDR1 and CDR2 (germline): SGHVS, FNYEAQ. CDR3 sequence reads: CASSEGGGGNTEAFF. CDR3 nucleotides: TGTGCCAGCAGCGAAGGGGGCGGTGGGAACACTGAAGCTTTCTTT.

The chain uses TRBV5-8 and TRBJ2-5; D is unresolved. The length of the CDR3 is 13 residues. V lost 1 base to trimming and J lost 5 bases, with 9 bases between them. The germline V gene has CDR1 SGHTS and CDR2 YDEGEE. This CDR3 is CASSLSESETQYF. The CDR3 DNA sequence: TGTGCCAGCAGCTTGAGTGAGTCGGAGACCCAGTACTTC.

This clone was observed once. This chain joins TRBV2 and TRBJ1-5; D is perhaps TRBD1 (6 bases). Deletions cut 8 bases from V and 3 bases from J, with 8 bases between. The germline V gene encodes CDR1 SNHLY and CDR2 FYNNEI. The CDR3 has 12 residues. Here the CDR3 reads CASRQANQPQHF. CDR3 DNA sequence: TGTGCCAGCCGACAGGCCAATCAGCCCCAGCATTTT.

This chain uses TRBV6-5 with TRBJ1-2; 8 bases match TRBD1. Germline loops: CDR1 MNHEY, CDR2 SVGAGI. The CDR3 has 16 amino acids. V was pared by 0 bases and J by 4 bases, with 7 bases of the junction left unmatched. The DNA of the CDR3 is TGTGCCAGCAGTTACTCACGGACAGGGTCGTTCTATGGCTACACCTTC. It specifies CASSYSRTGSFYGYTF.

The chain links TRBV4-1 to TRBJ2-5; 9 bases fit TRBD2. The CDR3 length is 18 residues. Germline values: CDR1 MGHRA, CDR2 YSYEKL. The ends lost 4 bases at V and 0 bases at J; junction bases unmatched: 12. The CDR3 sequence: CASSPITGLAGNQETQYF. CDR3 DNA: TGCGCCAGCAGCCCTATTACGGGCCTAGCGGGAAACCAAGAGACCCAGTACTTC.